This TCR beta chain was observed in a study of blood T cell repertoires in COVID-19. At the level of the study: Italy, Spain and the United States were the sources of the convalescent and acute COVID-19 samples.

The data were produced by immunoSEQ multiplex PCR, yet TCRdb's version contains in-frame clones alone and is incomplete. The sample lists some 150,000 clones, about nine tenths occurring once. For this clone: This specimen includes other DNA sequences encoding the same CDR3.

Losses at the gene ends were 2 bases for V and 5 bases for J; bases not matched to a gene: 7. The germline gives CDR1 SGDLS, CDR2 YYNGEE. This CDR3 is built from 15 residues. Source material: peripheral blood. The chain combines TRBV9 with TRBJ2-5; 9 nucleotides line up with TRBD2. The source of this sequence is a man in his fifties or sixties with active COVID-19. Written as DNA, the CDR3 is TGTGCCAGCAGCGTGAGTAGCGGGGGAAGGGAGACCCAGTACTTC. Protein product: CASSVSSGGRETQYF.